This is a list of T cell receptor beta chains from one sample in a study of shared T cell receptors in the human thymus. Assay: immunoSEQ multiplex PCR; the TCRdb copy retains only in-frame clones and omits some. The sample holds 630,000 or so clones; about 89% are singletons and the top ten take 0.0094%. In addition, the sample was reused for a study of human thymus T cells.

Sequenced input: thymocytes. The receptors derive from a boy less than two years old with a congenital heart defect. CDR3s include the opening cysteine and the closing phenylalanine or tryptophan. Fields, in order: J gene, V gene, D gene, clone size, CDR3 protein, CDR3 DNA. The D gene is left open where the match is weak. Not every row has a clone size; where given, it reads once, few, many or a size class.

j_call: TRBJ2-7
v_call: TRBV5-4
d_call: TRBD2
clone_size: -
cdr3_aa: CASSLVTSGRGYEQYF
cdr3_nt: TGTGCCAGCAGCTTGGTGACTAGCGGGAGAGGCTACGAGCAGTACTTC

j_call: TRBJ2-5
v_call: TRBV25-1
d_call: -
clone_size: -
cdr3_aa: CASSPPGGLPGETQYF
cdr3_nt: TGTGCCAGCAGCCCCCCTGGAGGACTCCCTGGGGAGACCCAGTACTTC

j_call: TRBJ1-1
v_call: TRBV5-4
d_call: TRBD1
clone_size: -
cdr3_aa: CASSPGQGSSPFF
cdr3_nt: TGTGCCAGCAGCCCCGGACAGGGGAGTTCGCCTTTCTTT

j_call: TRBJ2-1
v_call: TRBV4-2
d_call: -
clone_size: -
cdr3_aa: CASSQDSDEQFF
cdr3_nt: TGTGCCAGCAGCCAAGATAGCGACGAGCAGTTCTTC

j_call: TRBJ2-7
v_call: TRBV5-5
d_call: -
clone_size: -
cdr3_aa: CASSLAGGFYEQYF
cdr3_nt: TGTGCCAGCAGCTTGGCAGGTGGGTTCTACGAGCAGTACTTC

j_call: TRBJ2-1
v_call: TRBV5-1
d_call: TRBD2
clone_size: -
cdr3_aa: CASSLSPTSGTSGGNEQFF
cdr3_nt: TGCGCCAGCAGCTTGAGCCCTACATCCGGGACTAGCGGGGGGAATGAGCAGTTCTTC

j_call: TRBJ2-5
v_call: TRBV30
d_call: -
clone_size: -
cdr3_aa: CACEPGGGQGEETQYF
cdr3_nt: TGTGCCTGCGAACCCGGAGGGGGGCAGGGGGAAGAGACCCAGTACTTC

j_call: TRBJ1-6
v_call: TRBV7-8
d_call: -
clone_size: -
cdr3_aa: CASSLARDNSPLHF
cdr3_nt: TGTGCCAGCAGCTTAGCCAGGGATAATTCACCCCTCCACTTT

j_call: TRBJ1-5
v_call: TRBV28
d_call: -
clone_size: -
cdr3_aa: CASSPSGAPDQPQHF
cdr3_nt: TGTGCCAGCAGCCCGAGTGGTGCCCCCGATCAGCCCCAGCATTTT

j_call: TRBJ1-4
v_call: TRBV28
d_call: -
clone_size: -
cdr3_aa: CASSRTGHPTNEKLFF
cdr3_nt: TGTGCCAGCAGTCGGACGGGACACCCAACTAATGAAAAACTGTTTTTT

j_call: TRBJ1-4
v_call: TRBV5-8
d_call: -
clone_size: once
cdr3_aa: CASSFGETNEKLFF
cdr3_nt: TGTGCCAGCAGCTTCGGGGAAACTAATGAAAAACTGTTTTTT

j_call: TRBJ1-5
v_call: TRBV19
d_call: TRBD1
clone_size: -
cdr3_aa: CASSAHPTGVKPQHF
cdr3_nt: TGTGCCAGTAGTGCCCACCCTACAGGGGTCAAGCCCCAGCATTTT

j_call: TRBJ2-7
v_call: TRBV12-5
d_call: -
clone_size: -
cdr3_aa: CASGPTSERPYEQYF
cdr3_nt: TGTGCTAGTGGTCCGACGTCAGAGCGTCCCTACGAGCAGTACTTC

j_call: TRBJ2-7
v_call: TRBV7-2
d_call: -
clone_size: -
cdr3_aa: CASSQEWRATYEQYF
cdr3_nt: TGTGCCAGCAGCCAGGAATGGAGGGCCACCTACGAGCAGTACTTC

j_call: TRBJ1-5
v_call: TRBV6-1
d_call: -
clone_size: -
cdr3_aa: CASTDRVAQPQHF
cdr3_nt: TGTGCCAGCACCGATCGGGTGGCTCAGCCCCAGCATTTT

j_call: TRBJ1-2
v_call: TRBV28
d_call: -
clone_size: -
cdr3_aa: CASSSNFGSGYTF
cdr3_nt: TGTGCCAGCAGTTCGAACTTTGGTTCAGGCTACACCTTC

j_call: TRBJ1-4
v_call: TRBV9
d_call: TRBD1
clone_size: once
cdr3_aa: CASSARQGTDEKLFF
cdr3_nt: TGTGCCAGCAGCGCCCGACAGGGAACAGATGAAAAACTGTTTTTT

j_call: TRBJ2-7
v_call: TRBV27
d_call: -
clone_size: -
cdr3_aa: CASSRRKKPSDEQYF
cdr3_nt: TGTGCCAGCAGTCGGAGGAAGAAGCCCTCCGACGAGCAGTACTTC

j_call: TRBJ1-2
v_call: TRBV9
d_call: TRBD1
clone_size: few
cdr3_aa: CASSLAVGTGGNYGYTF
cdr3_nt: TGTGCCAGCAGCTTAGCGGTGGGGACAGGGGGCAACTATGGCTACACCTTC

j_call: TRBJ2-7
v_call: TRBV4-3
d_call: -
clone_size: -
cdr3_aa: CASSQREGGEQYF
cdr3_nt: TGCGCCAGCAGCCAAAGAGAGGGAGGCGAGCAGTACTTC

j_call: TRBJ1-1
v_call: TRBV27
d_call: TRBD1
clone_size: -
cdr3_aa: CASTPRDSLHSEAFF
cdr3_nt: TGTGCCAGCACCCCCCGGGACAGTCTTCATAGTGAAGCTTTCTTT

j_call: TRBJ2-7
v_call: TRBV29-1
d_call: TRBD2
clone_size: -
cdr3_aa: CSVIRLAGIGSEQYF
cdr3_nt: TGCAGCGTTATCCGACTAGCGGGAATCGGGAGCGAGCAGTACTTC

j_call: TRBJ1-3
v_call: TRBV7-9
d_call: -
clone_size: -
cdr3_aa: CASSLLREWSSGNTIYF
cdr3_nt: TGTGCCAGCAGCTTATTGAGGGAGTGGAGCTCTGGAAACACCATATATTTT

j_call: TRBJ2-1
v_call: TRBV7-8
d_call: -
clone_size: once
cdr3_aa: CASSLAPPVSSYNEQFF
cdr3_nt: TGTGCCAGCAGCTTAGCGCCACCGGTTAGCTCCTACAATGAGCAGTTCTTC